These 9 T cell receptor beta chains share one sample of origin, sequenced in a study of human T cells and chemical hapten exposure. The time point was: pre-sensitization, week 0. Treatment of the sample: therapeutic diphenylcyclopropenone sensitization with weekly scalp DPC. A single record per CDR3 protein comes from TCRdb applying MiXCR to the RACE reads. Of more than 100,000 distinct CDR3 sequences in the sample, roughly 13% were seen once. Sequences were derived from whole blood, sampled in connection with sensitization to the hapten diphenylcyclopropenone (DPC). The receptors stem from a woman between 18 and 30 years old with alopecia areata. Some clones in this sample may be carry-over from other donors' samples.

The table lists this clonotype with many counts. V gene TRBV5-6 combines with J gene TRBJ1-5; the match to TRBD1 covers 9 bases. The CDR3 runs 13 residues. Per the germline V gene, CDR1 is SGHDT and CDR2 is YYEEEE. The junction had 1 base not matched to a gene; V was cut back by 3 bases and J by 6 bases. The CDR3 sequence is CASSWDRAQPQHF. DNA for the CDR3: TGTGCCAGCAGCTGGGACAGGGCTCAGCCCCAGCATTTT. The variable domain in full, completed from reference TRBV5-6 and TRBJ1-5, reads DAGVTQSPTHLIKTRGQQVTLRCSPKSGHDTVSWYQQALGQGPQFIFQYYEEEERQRGNFPDRFSGHQFPNYSSELNVNALLLGDSALYLCASSWDRAQPQHFGDGTRLSIL.

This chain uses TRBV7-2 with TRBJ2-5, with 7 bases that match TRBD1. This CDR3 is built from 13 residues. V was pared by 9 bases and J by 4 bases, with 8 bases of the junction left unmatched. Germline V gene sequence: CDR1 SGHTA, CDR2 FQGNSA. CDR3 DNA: TGTGCCAGTATACAGGGGTCGGGAGAGACCCAGTACTTC. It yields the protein CASIQGSGETQYF.

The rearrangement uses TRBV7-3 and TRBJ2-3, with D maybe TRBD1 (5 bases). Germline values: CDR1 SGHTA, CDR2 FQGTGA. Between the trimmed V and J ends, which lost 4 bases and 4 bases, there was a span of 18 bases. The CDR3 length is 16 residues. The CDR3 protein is CASSSQGAGKADTQYF. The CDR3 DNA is TGTGCCAGCAGCTCCCAAGGGGCAGGGAAGGCAGATACGCAGTATTTT. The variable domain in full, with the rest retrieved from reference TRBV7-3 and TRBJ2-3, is GAGVSQTPSNKVTEKGKYVELRCDPISGHTALYWYRQSLGQGPEFLIYFQGTGAADDSGLPNDRFFAVRPEGSVSTLKIQRTERGDSAVYLCASSSQGAGKADTQYFGPGTRLTVL.

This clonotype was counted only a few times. For the CDR3, the DNA is TGTGCCAGCAGCTTGGATTCACCCCTCCACTTT. The encoded protein is CASSLDSPLHF. The chain combines TRBV5-5 with TRBJ1-6; D not resolved. The germline V gene encodes CDR1 SGHKS and CDR2 YYEKEE (reference sequence). This CDR3 comprises 11 residues. Between the trimmed V and J ends, which lost 0 bases and 8 bases, there was a span of 0 bases.

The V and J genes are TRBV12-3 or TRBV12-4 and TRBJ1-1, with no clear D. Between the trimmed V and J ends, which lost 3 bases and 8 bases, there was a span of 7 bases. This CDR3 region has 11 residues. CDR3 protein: CASSLRREAFF. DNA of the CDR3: TGTGCCAGCAGTTTGAGGAGGGAAGCTTTCTTT.

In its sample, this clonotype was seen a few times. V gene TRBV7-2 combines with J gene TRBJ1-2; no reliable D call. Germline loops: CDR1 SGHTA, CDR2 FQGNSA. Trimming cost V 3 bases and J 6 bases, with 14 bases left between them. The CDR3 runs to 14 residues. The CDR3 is CASSFGIPTDGYTF. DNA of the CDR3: TGTGCCAGCAGCTTCGGCATCCCTACGGATGGCTACACCTTC.

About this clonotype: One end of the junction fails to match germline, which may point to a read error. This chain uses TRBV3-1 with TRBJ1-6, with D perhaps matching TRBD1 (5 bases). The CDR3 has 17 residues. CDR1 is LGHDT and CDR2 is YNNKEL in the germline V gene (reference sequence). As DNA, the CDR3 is TGTGCCAGCGGCCAGCGAGGGGCCCCTCTCCTCAATTCACCCCTCCACTTT. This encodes CASGQRGAPLLNSPLHF.

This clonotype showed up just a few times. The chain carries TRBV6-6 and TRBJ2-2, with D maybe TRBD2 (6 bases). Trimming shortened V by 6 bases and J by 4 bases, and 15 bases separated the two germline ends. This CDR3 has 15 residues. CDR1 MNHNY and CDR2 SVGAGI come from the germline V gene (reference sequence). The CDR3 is CASSQTRGVTGELFF. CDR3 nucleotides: TGTGCCAGCAGCCAGACTAGAGGGGTCACCGGGGAGCTGTTTTTT.

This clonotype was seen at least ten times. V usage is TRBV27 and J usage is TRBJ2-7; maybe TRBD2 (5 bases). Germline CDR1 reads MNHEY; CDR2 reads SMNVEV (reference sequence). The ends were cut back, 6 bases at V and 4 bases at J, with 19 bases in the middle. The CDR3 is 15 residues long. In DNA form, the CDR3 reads TGTGCCAGCAGGCCTAGCCGGGCCGGCGGATACGAGCAGTACTTC. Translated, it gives CASRPSRAGGYEQYF.